This T cell receptor (beta chain) emerged from a study of blood T cell repertoires in COVID-19. Method: immunoSEQ multiplex PCR; TCRdb's copy keeps in-frame clones and lacks some. Of about 100,000 clones listed, 80% to 90% are singletons. The CDR3 loop spans 12 amino acids. V shed 8 bases and J 4 bases; nucleotides not matched to a gene: 1. Germline CDR1 is SGHNT and CDR2 is YENEEA. The receptor comes from a human donor in a cohort sampled during active COVID-19. The V call is TRBV11-3, the J call TRBJ2-1; 8 bases agree with TRBD1. Material for sequencing was peripheral blood. Here the CDR3 DNA reads TGTGCCAGCGGACAGGGTTACAATGAGCAGTTCTTC. Residues: CASGQGYNEQFF.